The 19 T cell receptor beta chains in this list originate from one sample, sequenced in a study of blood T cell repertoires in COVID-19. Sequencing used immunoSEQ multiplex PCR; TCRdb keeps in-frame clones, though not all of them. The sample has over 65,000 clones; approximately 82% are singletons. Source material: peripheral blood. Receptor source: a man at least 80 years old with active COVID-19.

CDR3 coding DNA: TGTGCCAGCAGCTCACTGCAATTTGAAGCTTTCTTT. Protein sequence: CASSSLQFEAFF. V usage is TRBV7-9 and J usage is TRBJ1-1; D gene unclear. Germline V lookup: CDR1 SEHNR, CDR2 FQNEAQ (reference sequence). This CDR3 region has 12 residues. Trimming stripped 4 bases from V and 7 bases from J, with 10 bases between.

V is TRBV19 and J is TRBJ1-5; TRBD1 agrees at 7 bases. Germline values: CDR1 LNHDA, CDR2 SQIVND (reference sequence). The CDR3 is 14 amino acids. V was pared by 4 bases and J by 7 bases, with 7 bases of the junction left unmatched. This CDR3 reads CASSKGQPNQPQHF. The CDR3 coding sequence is TGTGCCAGTAGTAAGGGACAGCCAAACCAGCCCCAGCATTTT.

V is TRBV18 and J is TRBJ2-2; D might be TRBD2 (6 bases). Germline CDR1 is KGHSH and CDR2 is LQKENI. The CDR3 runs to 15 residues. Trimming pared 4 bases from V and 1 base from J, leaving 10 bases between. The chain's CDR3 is CASSRAGLNTGELFF. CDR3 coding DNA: TGTGCCAGCTCACGTGCGGGGCTGAACACCGGGGAGCTGTTTTTT.

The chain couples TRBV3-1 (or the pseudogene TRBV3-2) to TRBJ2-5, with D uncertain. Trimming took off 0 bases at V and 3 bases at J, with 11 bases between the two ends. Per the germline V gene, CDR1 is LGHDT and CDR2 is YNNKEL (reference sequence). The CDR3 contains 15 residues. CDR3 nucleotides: TGTGCCAGCAGCCAAGAAAAGCTAGTGGAAGAGACCCAGTACTTC. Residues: CASSQEKLVEETQYF.

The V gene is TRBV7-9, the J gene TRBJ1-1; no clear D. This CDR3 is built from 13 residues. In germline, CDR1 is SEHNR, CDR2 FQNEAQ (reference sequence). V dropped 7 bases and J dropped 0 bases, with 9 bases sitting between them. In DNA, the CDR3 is TGTGCCAGCACCCAACAAGTGAACACTGAAGCTTTCTTT. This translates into CASTQQVNTEAFF. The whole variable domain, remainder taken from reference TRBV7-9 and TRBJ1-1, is DTGVSQNPRHKITKRGQNVTFRCDPISEHNRLYWYRQTLGQGPEFLTYFQNEAQLEKSRLLSDRFSAERPKGSFSTLEIQRTEQGDSAMYLCASTQQVNTEAFFGQGTRLTVV.

The DNA for the CDR3 is TGCAGCGTTGAGTTGACAGCGGGAGTGTCCAATGAGCAGTTCTTC. This sequence encodes CSVELTAGVSNEQFF. The J gene is TRBJ2-1, the V gene TRBV29-1; 8 bases fit TRBD2. CDR1 SQVTM and CDR2 ANQGSEA come from the germline V gene. This CDR3 has 15 residues. V shed 3 bases, J shed 6 bases, and the junction held 10 bases outside the gene matches.

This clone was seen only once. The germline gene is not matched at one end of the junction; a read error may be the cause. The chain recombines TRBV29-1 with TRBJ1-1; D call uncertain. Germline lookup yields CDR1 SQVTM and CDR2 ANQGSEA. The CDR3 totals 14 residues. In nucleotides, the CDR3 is TGCAGCGTCGAAGAGGGCACATTAAACACTGAAGCTTTCTTT. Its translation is CSVEEGTLNTEAFF.

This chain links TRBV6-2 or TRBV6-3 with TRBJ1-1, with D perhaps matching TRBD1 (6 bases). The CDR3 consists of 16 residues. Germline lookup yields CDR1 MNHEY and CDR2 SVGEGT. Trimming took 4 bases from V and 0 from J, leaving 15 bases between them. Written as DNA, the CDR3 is TGTGCCAGCAGTTCAGGTTCAGGGGTTTTGAACACTGAAGCTTTCTTT. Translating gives CASSSGSGVLNTEAFF.

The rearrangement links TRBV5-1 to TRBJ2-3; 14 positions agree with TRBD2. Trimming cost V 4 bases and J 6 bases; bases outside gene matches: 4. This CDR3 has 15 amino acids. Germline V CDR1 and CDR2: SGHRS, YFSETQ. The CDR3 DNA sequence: TGCGCCAGCAGCCGGACTAGCGGGAGGTCGGATACGCAGTATTTT. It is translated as CASSRTSGRSDTQYF.

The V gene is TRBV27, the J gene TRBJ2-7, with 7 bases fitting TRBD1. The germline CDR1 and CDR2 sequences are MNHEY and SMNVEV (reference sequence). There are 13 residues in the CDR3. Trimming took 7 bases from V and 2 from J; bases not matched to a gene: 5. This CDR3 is CASKRGTAYEQYF. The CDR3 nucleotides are TGTGCCAGCAAGAGGGGGACAGCCTACGAGCAGTACTTC.

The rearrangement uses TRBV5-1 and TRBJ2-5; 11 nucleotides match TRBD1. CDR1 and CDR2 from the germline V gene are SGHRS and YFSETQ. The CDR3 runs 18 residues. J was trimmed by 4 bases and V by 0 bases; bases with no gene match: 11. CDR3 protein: CASSLGTGGSLAGETQYF. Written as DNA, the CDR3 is TGCGCCAGCAGCTTGGGGACAGGGGGCTCACTAGCGGGAGAGACCCAGTACTTC.

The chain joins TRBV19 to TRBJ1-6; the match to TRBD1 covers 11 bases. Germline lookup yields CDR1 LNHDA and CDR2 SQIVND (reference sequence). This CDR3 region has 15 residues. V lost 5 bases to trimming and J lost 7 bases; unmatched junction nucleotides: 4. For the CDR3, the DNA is TGTGCCAGTAGTCCCCGGGACAGGGGGAATTCACCCCTCCACTTT. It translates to CASSPRDRGNSPLHF.

The CDR3 DNA is TGTGCCAGCAGTGGCCTGGGGGGAACTAACTATGGCTACACCTTC. This translates into CASSGLGGTNYGYTF. V is TRBV6-2 or TRBV6-3 and J is TRBJ1-2; perhaps TRBD1 as D (5 bases). Deletions cut 5 bases from V and 0 bases from J, with 13 bases between. In germline, CDR1 is MNHEY, CDR2 SVGEGT. The CDR3 loop spans 15 amino acids.

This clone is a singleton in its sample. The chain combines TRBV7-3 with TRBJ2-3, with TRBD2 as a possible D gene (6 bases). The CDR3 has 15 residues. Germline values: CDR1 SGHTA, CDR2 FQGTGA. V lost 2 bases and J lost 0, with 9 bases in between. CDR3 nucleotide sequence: TGTGCCAGCAGCTTACGACTAGGAAGCACAGATACGCAGTATTTT. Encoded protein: CASSLRLGSTDTQYF.

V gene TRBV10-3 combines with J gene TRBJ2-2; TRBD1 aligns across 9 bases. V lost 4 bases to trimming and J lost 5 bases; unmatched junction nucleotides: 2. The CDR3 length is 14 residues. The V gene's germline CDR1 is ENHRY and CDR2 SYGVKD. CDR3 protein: CAISAGTGTGELFF. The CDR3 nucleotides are TGTGCCATCAGTGCGGGGACAGGGACCGGGGAGCTGTTTTTT.

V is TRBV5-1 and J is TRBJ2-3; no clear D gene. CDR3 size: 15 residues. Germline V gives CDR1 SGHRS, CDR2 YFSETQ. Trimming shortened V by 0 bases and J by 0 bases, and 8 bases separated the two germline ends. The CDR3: CASSLVVGSTDTQYF. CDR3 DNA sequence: TGCGCCAGCAGCTTGGTTGTCGGTAGCACAGATACGCAGTATTTT.

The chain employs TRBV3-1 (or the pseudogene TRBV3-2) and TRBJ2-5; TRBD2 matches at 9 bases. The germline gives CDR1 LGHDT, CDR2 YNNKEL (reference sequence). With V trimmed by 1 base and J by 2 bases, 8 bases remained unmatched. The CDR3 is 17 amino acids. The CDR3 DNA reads TGTGCCAGCAGCCAAGCAATGCGGGAGGGCCCTCAAGAGACCCAGTACTTC. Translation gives CASSQAMREGPQETQYF.

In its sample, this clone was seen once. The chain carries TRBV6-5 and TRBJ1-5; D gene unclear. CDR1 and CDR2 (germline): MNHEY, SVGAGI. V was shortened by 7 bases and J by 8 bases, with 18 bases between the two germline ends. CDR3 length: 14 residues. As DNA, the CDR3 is TGTGCCAGCAAAAATCGACACCTGGCAGAGCCCCAGCATTTT. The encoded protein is CASKNRHLAEPQHF.

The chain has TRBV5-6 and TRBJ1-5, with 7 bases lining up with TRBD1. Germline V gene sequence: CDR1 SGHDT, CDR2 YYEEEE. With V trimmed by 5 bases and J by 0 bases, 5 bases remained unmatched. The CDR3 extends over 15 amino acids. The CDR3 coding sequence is TGTGCCAGCAGACGACAGGGCTATAGCAATCAGCCCCAGCATTTT. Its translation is CASRRQGYSNQPQHF.